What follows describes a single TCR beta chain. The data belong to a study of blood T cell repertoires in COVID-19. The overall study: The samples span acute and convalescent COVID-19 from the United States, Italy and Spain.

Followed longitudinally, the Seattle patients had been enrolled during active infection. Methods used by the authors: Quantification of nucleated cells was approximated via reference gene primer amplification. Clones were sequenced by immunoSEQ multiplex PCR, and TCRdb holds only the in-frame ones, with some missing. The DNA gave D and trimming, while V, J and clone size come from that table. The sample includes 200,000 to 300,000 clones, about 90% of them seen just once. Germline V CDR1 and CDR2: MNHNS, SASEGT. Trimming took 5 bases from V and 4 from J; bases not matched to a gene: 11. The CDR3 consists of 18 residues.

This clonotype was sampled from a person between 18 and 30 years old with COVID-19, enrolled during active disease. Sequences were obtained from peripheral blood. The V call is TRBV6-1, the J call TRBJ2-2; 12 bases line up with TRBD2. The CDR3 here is CASSKETTSGGSTGELFF. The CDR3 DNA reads TGTGCCAGCAGTAAAGAAACGACTAGCGGGGGAAGCACCGGGGAGCTGTTTTTT.